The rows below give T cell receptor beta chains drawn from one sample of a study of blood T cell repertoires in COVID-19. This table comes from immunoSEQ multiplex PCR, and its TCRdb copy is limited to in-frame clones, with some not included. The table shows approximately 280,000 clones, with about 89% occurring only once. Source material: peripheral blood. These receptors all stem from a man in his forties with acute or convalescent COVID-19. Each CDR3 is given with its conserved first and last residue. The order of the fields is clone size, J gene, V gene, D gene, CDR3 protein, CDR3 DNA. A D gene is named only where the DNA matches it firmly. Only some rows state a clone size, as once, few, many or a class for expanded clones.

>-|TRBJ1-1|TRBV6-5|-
CASSYFNMNTEAFF
TGTGCCAGCAGTTACTTTAACATGAACACTGAAGCTTTCTTT
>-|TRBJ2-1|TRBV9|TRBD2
CASSTNLAVSSYNEQFF
TGTGCCAGCAGCACAAACCTAGCGGTTAGCTCCTACAATGAGCAGTTCTTC
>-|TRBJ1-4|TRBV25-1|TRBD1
CASSTQGATNEKLFF
TGTGCCAGTAGTACTCAGGGGGCAACTAATGAAAAACTGTTTTTT
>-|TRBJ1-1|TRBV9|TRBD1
CASSVDFWAGGTEAFF
TGTGCCAGCAGCGTAGATTTTTGGGCAGGGGGAACTGAAGCTTTCTTT
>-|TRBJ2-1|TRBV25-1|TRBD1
CASSELKIGTAYYNEQFF
TGTGCCAGCAGTGAATTGAAAATAGGGACAGCCTATTACAATGAGCAGTTCTTC
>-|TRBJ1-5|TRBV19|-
CASSMEGNGQPQHF
TGTGCCAGTAGTATGGAGGGGAATGGGCAGCCCCAGCATTTT
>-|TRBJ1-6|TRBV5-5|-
CASSLLATNSPLHF
TGTGCCAGCAGCTTGTTGGCCACTAATTCACCCCTCCACTTT
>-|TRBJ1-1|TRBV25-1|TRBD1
CASSALTGVDTEAFF
TGTGCCAGCAGTGCCCTGACAGGGGTGGACACTGAAGCTTTCTTT
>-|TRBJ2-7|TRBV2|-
CASSEVYEQYF
TGTGCCAGCAGTGAAGTATACGAGCAGTACTTC
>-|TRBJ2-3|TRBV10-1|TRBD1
CASSESGRRWDRAIGDTQYF
TGCGCCAGCAGTGAGTCCGGGCGGCGATGGGACAGGGCGATAGGAGATACGCAGTATTTT
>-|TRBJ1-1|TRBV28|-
CASSYTGFNTEAFF
TGTGCCAGCAGCTACACAGGGTTCAACACTGAAGCTTTCTTT
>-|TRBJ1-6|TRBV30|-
CAWSGAYREPLHF
TGTGCCTGGAGTGGGGCCTACAGGGAACCCCTCCACTTT
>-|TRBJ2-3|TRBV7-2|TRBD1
CASSRFRGTDTQYF
TGTGCCAGCAGCAGATTCAGGGGGACAGATACGCAGTATTTT
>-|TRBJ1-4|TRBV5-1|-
CASSLGGTNEKLFF
TGCGCCAGCAGCCTCGGTGGAACTAATGAAAAACTGTTTTTT
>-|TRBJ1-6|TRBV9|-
CASSPESGNSPLHF
TGTGCCAGCAGCCCAGAATCGGGGAATTCACCCCTCCACTTT
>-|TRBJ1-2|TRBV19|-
CASSQAGANYGYTF
TGTGCCAGTAGTCAGGCAGGGGCTAACTATGGCTACACCTTC
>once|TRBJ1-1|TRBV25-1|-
CASSFNQGTEAFF
TGTGCCAGCAGCTTTAACCAGGGCACTGAAGCTTTCTTT
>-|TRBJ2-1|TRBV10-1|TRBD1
CASSGTGGSYNEQFF
TGCGCCAGCTCCGGGACAGGGGGCTCCTACAATGAGCAGTTCTTC
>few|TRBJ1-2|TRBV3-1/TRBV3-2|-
CASSRSENYGYTF
TGTGCCAGCAGCCGATCAGAAAACTATGGCTACACCTTC
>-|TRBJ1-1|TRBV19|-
CASSKRRGSMNTEAFF
TGTGCCAGTTCGAAAAGGAGGGGATCCATGAACACTGAAGCTTTCTTT
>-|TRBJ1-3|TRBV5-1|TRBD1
CASRVGDRVSGNTIYF
TGCGCCAGCAGGGTTGGGGACAGGGTCTCTGGAAACACCATATATTTT
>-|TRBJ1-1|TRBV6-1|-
CASSERRDTEAFF
TGTGCCAGCAGTGAAAGGAGGGACACTGAAGCTTTCTTT
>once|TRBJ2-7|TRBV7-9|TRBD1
CASSQDRGELYEQYF
TGTGCCAGCAGCCAGGACAGGGGAGAACTCTACGAGCAGTACTTC
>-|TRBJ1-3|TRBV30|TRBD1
CAWSVRSGGTWNTIYF
TGTGCCTGGAGTGTACGTTCAGGGGGAACTTGGAACACCATATATTTT
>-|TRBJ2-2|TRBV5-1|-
CASSPPRANTGELFF
TGCGCCAGCAGTCCTCCCAGGGCTAACACCGGGGAGCTGTTTTTT
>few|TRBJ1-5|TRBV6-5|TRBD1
CASSTGQHNQPQHF
TGTGCCAGCAGCACGGGACAGCACAATCAGCCCCAGCATTTT
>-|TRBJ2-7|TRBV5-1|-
CASSLGQITGEQYF
TGCGCCAGCAGCTTGGGACAGATTACGGGCGAGCAGTACTTC
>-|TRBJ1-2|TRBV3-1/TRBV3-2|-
CASSPLPTVSYGYTF
TGTGCCAGCAGCCCCCTCCCGACAGTCTCGTATGGCTACACCTTC
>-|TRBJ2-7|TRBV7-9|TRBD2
CASSQAGARNEQYF
TGTGCCAGCAGCCAAGCGGGGGCACGAAACGAGCAGTACTTC
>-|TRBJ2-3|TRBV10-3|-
CAISGRSGTDTQYF
TGTGCCATCAGTGGCAGGTCCGGTACAGATACGCAGTATTTT
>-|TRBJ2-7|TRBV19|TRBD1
CASSIDRNRGFEQYF
TGTGCCAGTAGTATAGATCGGAACAGGGGGTTCGAGCAGTACTTC